The rows below give T cell receptor beta chains drawn from one sample of a study of blood T cells in healthy people across ages. TCRdb used MiXCR to reprocess the 5' RACE reads, holding one entry per CDR3 protein. The repertoire holds 750,000 to 950,000 distinct CDR3 sequences, with less than 70% as singletons. The sample was blood. The receptors originated from a man aged 80 or over in good health. Both conserved end residues are part of each CDR3. The D gene is left open where the match is weak. Some rows have no size entry. The others give once, few or many, or a class for an expanded clone.

clone size | J gene | V gene | D gene | CDR3 protein | CDR3 DNA
- | TRBJ2-1 | TRBV18 | TRBD2 | CASSSILAGVGEQFF | TGTGCCAGCTCATCTATACTAGCGGGAGTTGGTGAGCAGTTCTTC
few | TRBJ2-5 | TRBV20-1 | - | CSARDQGRHVETQYF | TGCAGTGCTAGAGATCAAGGACGGCACGTCGAGACCCAGTACTTC
few | TRBJ2-3 | TRBV20-1 | TRBD1 | CSAFGQGVPSSGDTQYF | TGCAGTGCTTTCGGACAGGGGGTCCCATCCTCGGGGGATACGCAGTATTTT
- | TRBJ2-1 | TRBV20-1 | TRBD2 | CSASSSGSSYNEQFF | TGCAGTGCTTCCTCTAGCGGGAGCTCCTACAATGAGCAGTTCTTC
once | TRBJ2-1 | TRBV9 | - | CASSVAARAGGIERFF | TGTGCCAGCAGCGTAGCTGCTCGAGCGGGCGGAATTGAGCGGTTCTTC
- | TRBJ2-3 | TRBV9 | - | CASSVVSESTDTQYF | TGTGCCAGCAGCGTAGTAAGTGAAAGCACAGATACGCAGTATTTT
- | TRBJ1-4 | TRBV5-1 | - | CASSPTGQREKLFF | TGCGCCAGCAGCCCGACGGGGCAACGGGAAAAACTGTTTTTT
- | TRBJ2-1 | TRBV20-1 | - | CSARARTSLAQEQFF | TGCAGTGCTAGAGCCCGGACCAGTCTCGCGCAGGAGCAGTTCTTC
few | TRBJ1-2 | TRBV5-1 | TRBD1 | CASAPDRARVYGYTF | TGCGCCAGTGCTCCGGACAGGGCTCGGGTCTATGGCTACACCTTC
- | TRBJ2-3 | TRBV20-1 | - | CSARRRGSLSTDTQYF | TGCAGTGCTAGGAGGAGAGGCTCCCTCTCCACAGATACGCAGTATTTT
few | TRBJ2-5 | TRBV7-8 | - | CASSPDPRETQYF | TGTGCCAGCAGCCCCGACCCTCGAGAGACCCAGTACTTC
- | TRBJ2-7 | TRBV28 | TRBD1 | CASGNDRVGEQYF | TGTGCCAGCGGGAACGACAGGGTCGGCGAGCAGTACTTC
many | TRBJ2-7 | TRBV12-3/TRBV12-4 | - | CASSLVQGSYEQYF | TGTGCCAGCAGTTTGGTCCAGGGTTCCTACGAGCAGTACTTC
- | TRBJ2-1 | TRBV18 | TRBD1 | CASSSFTGVSSNEQFF | TGTGCCAGCTCATCATTTACAGGGGTATCATCCAATGAGCAGTTCTTC
- | TRBJ2-1 | TRBV12-3/TRBV12-4 | - | CASSPIGGWANNEQFF | TGTGCCAGCAGCCCCATTGGGGGATGGGCTAACAATGAGCAGTTCTTC
- | TRBJ1-5 | TRBV20-1 | - | CSARDPDSRNQPQHF | TGCAGTGCTAGAGATCCTGACAGCCGCAATCAGCCCCAGCATTTT
- | TRBJ2-5 | TRBV20-1 | - | CSARDAQSTETQYF | TGCAGTGCTAGAGATGCCCAGAGTACAGAGACCCAGTACTTC
- | TRBJ1-3 | TRBV4-1 | TRBD1 | CASSQVLGQGTGNTIYF | TGCGCCAGCAGCCAAGTTCTAGGACAGGGAACTGGAAACACCATATATTTT
- | TRBJ2-3 | TRBV29-1 | - | CSVEGGRGDTQYF | TGCAGCGTTGAGGGAGGCCGAGGAGATACGCAGTATTTT
- | TRBJ2-3 | TRBV6-5 | - | CASRYYGYAYF | TGTGCCAGCCGTTACTACGGCTACGCGTATTTT
- | TRBJ2-7 | TRBV4-1 | TRBD1 | CASSQVPDRGLGEQYF | TGCGCCAGCAGCCAAGTCCCCGACAGGGGCTTGGGCGAGCAGTACTTC
few | TRBJ2-5 | TRBV5-1 | - | CASSWGLQGKSETQYF | TGCGCCAGCAGCTGGGGTTTGCAGGGTAAATCAGAGACCCAGTACTTC
once | TRBJ2-3 | TRBV7-2 | TRBD2 | CASSFEGTSGRDTQYF | TGTGCCAGCAGCTTCGAAGGGACTAGCGGGAGGGATACGCAGTATTTT
- | TRBJ2-1 | TRBV29-1 | TRBD2 | CSVSRRLAGLEQFF | TGCAGCGTTTCTAGGCGGCTAGCGGGACTTGAGCAGTTCTTC
- | TRBJ2-3 | TRBV9 | - | CASSVGTGAKRDTQYF | TGTGCCAGCAGCGTCGGAACGGGGGCTAAAAGGGATACGCAGTATTTT
- | TRBJ2-4 | TRBV11-3 | - | CASRDGNNEQYF | TGTGCCAGCAGGGACGGCAACAATGAGCAGTACTTC
- | TRBJ1-4 | TRBV5-4 | - | CASSLGGTTNEKLFF | TGTGCCAGCAGCTTGGGAGGAACAACTAATGAAAAACTGTTTTTT
- | TRBJ2-5 | TRBV6-6 | TRBD2 | CTSSYHTAGEQYF | TGTACCAGCAGTTACCACACCGCGGGAGAGCAGTACTTC
- | TRBJ1-4 | TRBV4-2 | TRBD1 | CASSQDGTANSPTEKLFF | TGTGCCAGCAGCCAAGATGGGACAGCGAATTCCCCTACCGAAAAACTGTTTTTT
- | TRBJ1-2 | TRBV7-9 | - | CASSLSLAGVYGYTF | TGTGCCAGCAGCTTAAGTCTTGCAGGGGTCTATGGCTACACCTTC
few | TRBJ1-2 | TRBV7-2 | - | CASSPHPGGGYGYTF | TGTGCCAGCAGCCCACACCCGGGTGGTGGCTATGGCTACACCTTC
- | TRBJ2-7 | TRBV7-2 | TRBD2 | CASSLTSGGYNEQYF | TGTGCCAGCAGCCTAACTAGCGGAGGATACAATGAGCAGTACTTC
- | TRBJ1-2 | TRBV21-1 | - | CASSPRAPSLYGYTF | TGTGCCAGCAGCCCCCGGGCCCCTTCCCTCTATGGCTACACCTTC
- | TRBJ2-5 | TRBV29-1 | TRBD1 | CSVVSSTGEETQYF | TGCAGCGTTGTAAGCTCGACAGGGGAAGAGACCCAGTACTTC
few | TRBJ2-7 | TRBV9 | - | CASSVVPALGPYEQYF | TGTGCCAGCAGCGTAGTTCCGGCCCTAGGACCCTACGAGCAGTACTTC
- | TRBJ2-7 | TRBV5-6 | - | CASWGGRNEQYF | TGTGCCAGCTGGGGGGGGCGAAACGAGCAGTACTTC
few | TRBJ2-1 | TRBV20-1 | TRBD2 | CSARDREGTNEQFF | TGCAGTGCTAGAGATCGGGAGGGCACAAATGAGCAGTTCTTC
few | TRBJ2-1 | TRBV29-1 | TRBD2 | CSVRAGGYNEQFF | TGCAGCGTCCGAGCGGGAGGGTACAATGAGCAGTTCTTC
- | TRBJ2-7 | TRBV7-2 | - | CASSLARGAGSYEQYF | TGTGCCAGCAGCTTAGCCAGAGGGGCCGGATCCTACGAGCAGTACTTC
few | TRBJ2-1 | TRBV3-1 | - | CASSQDILGVGEQFF | TGTGCCAGCAGCCAAGATATTCTTGGGGTCGGAGAGCAGTTCTTC
- | TRBJ2-4 | TRBV6-5 | - | CASSYSNGALENIQYF | TGTGCCAGCAGTTACTCGAACGGGGCATTGGAAAACATTCAGTACTTC
- | TRBJ2-3 | TRBV11-1 | - | CASSIGFTDTQYF | TGTGCCAGCAGTATCGGCTTCACAGATACGCAGTATTTT
few | TRBJ2-1 | TRBV7-8 | - | CASSPNSIGNEQFF | TGTGCCAGCAGCCCTAACTCAATTGGGAATGAGCAGTTCTTC